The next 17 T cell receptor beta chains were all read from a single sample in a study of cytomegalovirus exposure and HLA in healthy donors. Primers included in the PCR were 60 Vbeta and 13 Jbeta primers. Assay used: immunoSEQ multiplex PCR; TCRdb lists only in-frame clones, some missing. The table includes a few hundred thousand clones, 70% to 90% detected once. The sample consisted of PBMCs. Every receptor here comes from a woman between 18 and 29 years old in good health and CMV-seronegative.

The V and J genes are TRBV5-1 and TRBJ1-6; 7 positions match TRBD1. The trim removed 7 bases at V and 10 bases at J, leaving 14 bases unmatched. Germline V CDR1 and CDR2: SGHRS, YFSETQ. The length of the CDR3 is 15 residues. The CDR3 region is CASRYSDRVGSPLHF. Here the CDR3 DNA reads TGCGCCAGCCGTTATAGTGACAGGGTAGGGTCACCCCTCCACTTT.

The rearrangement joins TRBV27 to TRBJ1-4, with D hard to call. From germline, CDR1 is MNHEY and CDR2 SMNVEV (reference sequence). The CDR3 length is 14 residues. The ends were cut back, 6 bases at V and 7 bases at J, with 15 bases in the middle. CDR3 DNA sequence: TGTGCCAGCAGGGGGTGGACTCATGGTGAAAAACTGTTTTTT. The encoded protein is CASRGWTHGEKLFF.

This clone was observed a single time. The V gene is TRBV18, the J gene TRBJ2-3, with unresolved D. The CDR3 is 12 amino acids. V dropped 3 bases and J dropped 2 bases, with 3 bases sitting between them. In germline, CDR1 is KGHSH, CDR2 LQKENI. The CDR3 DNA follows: TGTGCCAGCTCACCTATCACAGATACGCAGTATTTT. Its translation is CASSPITDTQYF.

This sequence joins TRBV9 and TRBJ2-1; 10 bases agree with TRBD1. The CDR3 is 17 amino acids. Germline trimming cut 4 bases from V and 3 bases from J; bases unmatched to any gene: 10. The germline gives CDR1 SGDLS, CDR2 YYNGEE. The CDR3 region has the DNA TGTGCCAGCAGCTCCCCCGGACAGGGGGGTAGCTACAATGAGCAGTTCTTC. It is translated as CASSSPGQGGSYNEQFF.

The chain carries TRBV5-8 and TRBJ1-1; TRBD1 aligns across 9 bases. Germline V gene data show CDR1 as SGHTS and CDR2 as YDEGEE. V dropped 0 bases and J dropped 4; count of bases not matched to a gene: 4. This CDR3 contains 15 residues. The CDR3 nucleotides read TGTGCCAGCAGCTTGGGGGGGACAGGGCTCACTGAAGCTTTCTTT. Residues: CASSLGGTGLTEAFF. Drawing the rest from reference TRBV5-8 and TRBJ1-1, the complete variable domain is EAGVTQSPTHLIKTRGQQATLRCSPISGHTSVYWYQQALGLGLQFLLWYDEGEERNRGNFPPRFSGRQFPNYSSELNVNALELEDSALYLCASSLGGTGLTEAFFGQGTRLTVV.

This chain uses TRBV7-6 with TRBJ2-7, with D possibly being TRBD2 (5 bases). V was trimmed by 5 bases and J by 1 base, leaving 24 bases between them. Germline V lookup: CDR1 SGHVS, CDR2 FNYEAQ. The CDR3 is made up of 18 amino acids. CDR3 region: CASSPEPATNGKSYEQYF. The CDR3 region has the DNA TGTGCCAGCAGCCCCGAGCCAGCGACTAACGGAAAGTCCTACGAGCAGTACTTC.

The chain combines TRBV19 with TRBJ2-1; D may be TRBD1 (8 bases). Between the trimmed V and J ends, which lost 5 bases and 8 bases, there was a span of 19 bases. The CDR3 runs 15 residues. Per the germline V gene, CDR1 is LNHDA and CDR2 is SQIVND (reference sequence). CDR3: CASSPRLAGGDEQFF. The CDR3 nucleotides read TGTGCCAGTAGTCCTCGACTAGCAGGGGGCGATGAGCAGTTCTTC.

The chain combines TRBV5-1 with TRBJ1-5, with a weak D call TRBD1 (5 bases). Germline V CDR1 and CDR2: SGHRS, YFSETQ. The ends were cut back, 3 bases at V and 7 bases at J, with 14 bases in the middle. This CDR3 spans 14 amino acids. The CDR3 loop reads CASSWEGLGQPQHF. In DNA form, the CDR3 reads TGCGCCAGCAGCTGGGAGGGGCTCGGGCAGCCCCAGCATTTT.

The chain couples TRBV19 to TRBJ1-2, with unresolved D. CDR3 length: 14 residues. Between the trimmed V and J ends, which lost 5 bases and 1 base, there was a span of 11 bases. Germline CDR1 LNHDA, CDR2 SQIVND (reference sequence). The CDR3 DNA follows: TGTGCCAGTAGTTCGGACGGACTTAACTATGGCTACACCTTC. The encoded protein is CASSSDGLNYGYTF.

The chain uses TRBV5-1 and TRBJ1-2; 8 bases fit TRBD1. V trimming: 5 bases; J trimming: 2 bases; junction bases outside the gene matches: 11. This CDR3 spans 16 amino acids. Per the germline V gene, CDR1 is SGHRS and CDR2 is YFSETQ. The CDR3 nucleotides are TGCGCCAGCAGACCCTCTCAGGGGGCAGGGAACTATGGCTACACCTTC. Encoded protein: CASRPSQGAGNYGYTF.

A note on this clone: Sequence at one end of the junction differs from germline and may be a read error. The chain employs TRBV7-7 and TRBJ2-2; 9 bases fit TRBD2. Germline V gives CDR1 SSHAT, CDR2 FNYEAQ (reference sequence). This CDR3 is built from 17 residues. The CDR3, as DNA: TGTGCTAGCAGCTTAAGGCGGGGGGGCGCGAACACCGGGGAGCTGTTTTTT. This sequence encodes CASSLRRGGANTGELFF. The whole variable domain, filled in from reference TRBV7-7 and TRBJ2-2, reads GAGVSQSPRYKVTKRGQDVTLRCDPISSHATLYWYQQALGQGPEFLTYFNYEAQPDKSGLPSDRFSAERPEGSISTLTIQRTEQRDSAMYRCASSLRRGGANTGELFFGEGSRLTVL.

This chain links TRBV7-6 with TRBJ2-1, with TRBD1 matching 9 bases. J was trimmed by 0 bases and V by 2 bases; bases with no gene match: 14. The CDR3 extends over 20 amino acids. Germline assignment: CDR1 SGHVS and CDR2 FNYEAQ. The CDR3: CASSLRTGATRYSSYNEQFF. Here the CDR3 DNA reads TGTGCCAGCAGCTTAAGGACAGGGGCGACCCGATATTCCTCCTACAATGAGCAGTTCTTC.

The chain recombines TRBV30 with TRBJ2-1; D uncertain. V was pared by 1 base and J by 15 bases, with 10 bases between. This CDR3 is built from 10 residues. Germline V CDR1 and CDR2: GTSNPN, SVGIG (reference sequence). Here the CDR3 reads CAWSGFRTFF. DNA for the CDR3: TGTGCCTGGAGTGGATTTAGAACGTTCTTC.

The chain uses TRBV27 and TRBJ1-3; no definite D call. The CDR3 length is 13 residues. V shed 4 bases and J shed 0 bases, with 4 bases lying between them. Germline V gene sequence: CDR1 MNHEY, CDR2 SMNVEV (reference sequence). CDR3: CASSWSSGNTIYF. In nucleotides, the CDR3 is TGTGCCAGCAGTTGGAGCTCTGGAAACACCATATATTTT.

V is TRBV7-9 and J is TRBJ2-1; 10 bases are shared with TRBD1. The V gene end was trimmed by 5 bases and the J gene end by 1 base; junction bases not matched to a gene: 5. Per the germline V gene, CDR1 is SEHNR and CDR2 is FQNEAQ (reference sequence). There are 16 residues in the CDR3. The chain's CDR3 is CASSPGTGDSYNEQFF. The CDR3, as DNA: TGTGCCAGCAGCCCTGGGACAGGGGATTCCTACAATGAGCAGTTCTTC.

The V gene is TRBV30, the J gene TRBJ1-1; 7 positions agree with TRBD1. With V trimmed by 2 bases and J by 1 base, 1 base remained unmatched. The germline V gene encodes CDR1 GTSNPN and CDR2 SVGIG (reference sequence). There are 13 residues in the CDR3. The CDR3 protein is CAWSRQGNTEAFF. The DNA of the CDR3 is TGTGCCTGGAGTAGACAGGGGAACACTGAAGCTTTCTTT.

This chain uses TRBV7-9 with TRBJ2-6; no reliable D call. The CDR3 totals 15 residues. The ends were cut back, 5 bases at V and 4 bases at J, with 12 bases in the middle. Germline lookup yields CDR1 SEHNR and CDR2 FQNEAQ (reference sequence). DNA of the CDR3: TGTGCCAGCAGCGGCCTCACCCCCGGGGCCAACGTCCTGACTTTC. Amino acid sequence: CASSGLTPGANVLTF.